Ten or more counts support the clone carrying this T cell receptor (beta chain). The antigen remains undetermined. These data are taken from a study of CD8 T cells in ankylosing spondylitis. Making use of molecular barcodes, quantitative 5'-RACE generated TCR beta libraries. Each CDR3 protein is one row after TCRdb ran MiXCR on the 5' RACE reads. The sample consists of a few hundred thousand distinct CDR3 sequences, under 8.5% of them appearing once. The CDR3 sequence is 15 residues long. In germline, CDR1 is MGHRA, CDR2 YSYEKL. V lost 1 base and J lost 6, with 15 bases in between. General observations from the study: Ankylosing spondylitis blood appeared to carry a characteristic TCR beta motif of fewer than 10 highly homologous variants.

This sequence was found in a male donor with ankylosing spondylitis. J is TRBJ1-2 and V is TRBV4-1; D possibly corresponds to TRBD1 (5 bases). Sequencing was carried out using blood, either unsorted or a sorted T cell fraction (not recorded which). The CDR3 coding sequence is TGCGCCAGCAGCCAAGCCGGGGGTTCCGTGAATGGCTACACCTTC. Encoded protein: CASSQAGGSVNGYTF.